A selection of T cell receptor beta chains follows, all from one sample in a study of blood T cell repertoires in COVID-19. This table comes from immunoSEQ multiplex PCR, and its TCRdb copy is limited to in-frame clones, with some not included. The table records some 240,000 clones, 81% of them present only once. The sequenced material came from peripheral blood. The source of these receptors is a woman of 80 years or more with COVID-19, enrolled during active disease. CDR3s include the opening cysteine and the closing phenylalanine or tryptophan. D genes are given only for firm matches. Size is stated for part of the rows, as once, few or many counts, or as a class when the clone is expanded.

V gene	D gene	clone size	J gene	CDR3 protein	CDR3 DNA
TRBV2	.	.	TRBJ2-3	CASSEGGRKADTQYF	TGTGCCAGCAGTGAAGGAGGGAGGAAGGCAGATACGCAGTATTTT
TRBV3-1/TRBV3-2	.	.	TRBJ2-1	CASSQGSSYNEQFF	TGTGCCAGCAGCCAAGGGAGCTCCTACAATGAGCAGTTCTTC
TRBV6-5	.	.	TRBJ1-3	CASSLTGDVGNTIYF	TGTGCCAGCAGTCTGACGGGGGATGTGGGAAACACCATATATTTT
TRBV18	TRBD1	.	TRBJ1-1	CASSAGLQGARTEAFF	TGTGCCAGCTCAGCTGGACTACAGGGGGCAAGAACTGAAGCTTTCTTT
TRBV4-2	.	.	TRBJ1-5	CASSQERRGLQPQHF	TGTGCCAGCAGCCAAGAACGAAGGGGACTCCAGCCCCAGCATTTT
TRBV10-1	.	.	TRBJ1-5	CASSAEGSGVPQHF	TGCGCCAGCAGTGCGGAGGGCTCCGGGGTGCCCCAGCATTTT
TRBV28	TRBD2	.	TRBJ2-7	CASSLTSGIFEQYF	TGTGCCAGCAGTTTAACTAGCGGGATTTTCGAGCAGTACTTC
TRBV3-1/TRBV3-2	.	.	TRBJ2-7	CASSQMTSSYEQYF	TGTGCCAGCAGCCAGATGACATCCTCCTACGAGCAGTACTTC
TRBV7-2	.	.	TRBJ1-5	CASSLRSNQPQHF	TGTGCCAGCAGCTTACGGAGCAATCAGCCCCAGCATTTT
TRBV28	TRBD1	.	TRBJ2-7	CASGGQGASEGVYEQYF	TGTGCCAGCGGAGGACAGGGGGCCTCTGAGGGGGTTTACGAGCAGTACTTC
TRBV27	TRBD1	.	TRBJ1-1	CASSLNRGRSEAFF	TGTGCCAGCAGTTTGAACAGGGGGCGGTCTGAAGCTTTCTTT
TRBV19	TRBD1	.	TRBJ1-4	CASSVTGFDEKLFF	TGTGCCAGTAGTGTGACAGGGTTCGATGAAAAACTGTTTTTT
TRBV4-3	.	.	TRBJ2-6	CASSQEGGVSGANVLTF	TGCGCCAGCAGCCAAGAAGGGGGAGTCTCTGGGGCCAACGTCCTGACTTTC
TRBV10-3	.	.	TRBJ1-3	CAISGTRGGNTIYF	TGTGCCATCAGTGGGACCAGAGGGGGAAACACCATATATTTT
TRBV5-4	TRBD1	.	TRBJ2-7	CASSSKGTASYEQYF	TGTGCCAGCAGTTCTAAAGGGACAGCTTCCTACGAGCAGTACTTC
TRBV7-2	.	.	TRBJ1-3	CASSLGSGLPSSGNTIYF	TGTGCCAGCAGCTTAGGGTCGGGACTCCCGAGCTCTGGAAACACCATATATTTT
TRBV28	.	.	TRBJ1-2	CASSPLRGYTF	TGTGCCAGCAGTCCACTCCGTGGCTACACCTTC
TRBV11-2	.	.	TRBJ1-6	CASSQGRVQPLHF	TGTGCCAGCAGCCAGGGGAGAGTTCAGCCCCTCCACTTT
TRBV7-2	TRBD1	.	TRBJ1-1	CASSTERGRTEAFF	TGTGCCAGCAGCACTGAGAGGGGGCGTACTGAAGCTTTCTTT
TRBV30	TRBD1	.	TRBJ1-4	CAWSVGTGVEKLFF	TGTGCCTGGAGTGTCGGGACAGGAGTTGAAAAACTGTTTTTT
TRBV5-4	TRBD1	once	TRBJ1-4	CASSLGQGGNGEKLFF	TGTGCCAGCAGCTTGGGGCAGGGGGGCAATGGGGAAAAACTGTTTTTT
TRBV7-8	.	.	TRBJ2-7	CASSPRDSSSYEQYF	TGTGCCAGCAGCCCGAGGGACTCGAGCTCCTACGAGCAGTACTTC
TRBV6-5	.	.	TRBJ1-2	CASSPTVLNYGYTF	TGTGCCAGCAGCCCGACAGTACTAAACTATGGCTACACCTTC
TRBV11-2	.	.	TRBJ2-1	CASSLTAGSDEQFF	TGTGCCAGCAGCTTAACCGCGGGTAGCGATGAGCAGTTCTTC
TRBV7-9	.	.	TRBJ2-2	CASSSVAHGELFF	TGTGCCAGCAGCTCCGTGGCCCACGGGGAGCTGTTTTTT
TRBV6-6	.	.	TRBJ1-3	CASSSGAPRSGNTIYF	TGTGCCAGCAGTTCAGGTGCCCCAAGATCTGGAAACACCATATATTTT
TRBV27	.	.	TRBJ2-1	CASTSYGGPRGGNEQFF	TGTGCCAGCACCTCTTACGGGGGGCCTCGAGGGGGCAATGAGCAGTTCTTC
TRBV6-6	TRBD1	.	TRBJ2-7	CASSGPGQGSYEQYF	TGTGCCAGCAGTGGTCCGGGACAGGGATCCTACGAGCAGTACTTC
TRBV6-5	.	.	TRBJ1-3	CASSYSTVLGNTIYF	TGTGCCAGCAGTTACTCGACAGTGTTAGGAAACACCATATATTTT
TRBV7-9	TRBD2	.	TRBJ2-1	CASSLGGGYNEQFF	TGTGCCAGCAGCTTAGGGGGAGGGTACAATGAGCAGTTCTTC
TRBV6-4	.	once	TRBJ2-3	CASSDSGTGPITDTQYF	TGTGCCAGCAGTGACTCTGGCACAGGACCAATCACAGATACGCAGTATTTT
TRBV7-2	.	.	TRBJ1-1	CASSPPGRGLATEAFF	TGTGCCAGCAGCCCCCCTGGTAGGGGATTAGCCACTGAAGCTTTCTTT
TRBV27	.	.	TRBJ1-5	CASRRSTMGNQPQHF	TGTGCCAGCAGACGATCGACAATGGGCAATCAGCCCCAGCATTTT
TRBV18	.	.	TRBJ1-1	CASSRGWMNTEAFF	TGTGCCAGCTCACGGGGCTGGATGAACACTGAAGCTTTCTTT
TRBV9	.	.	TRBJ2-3	CASTTQDGDTQYF	TGTGCCAGCACCACCCAAGACGGGGATACGCAGTATTTT
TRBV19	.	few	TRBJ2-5	CASSIRASRQETQYF	TGTGCCAGTAGTATCAGGGCCTCTCGTCAAGAGACCCAGTACTTC
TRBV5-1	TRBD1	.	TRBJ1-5	CASSPGQEHQPQHF	TGCGCCAGCAGCCCCGGACAGGAACATCAGCCCCAGCATTTT
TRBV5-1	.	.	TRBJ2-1	CASSLEGAYNEQFF	TGCGCCAGCAGCTTAGAGGGTGCCTACAATGAGCAGTTCTTC
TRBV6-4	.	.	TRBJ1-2	CASSDGWGSSVGYTF	TGTGCCAGCAGTGACGGGTGGGGCAGTTCAGTCGGCTACACCTTC
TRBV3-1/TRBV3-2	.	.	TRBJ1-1	CASSPHGGVNTEAFF	TGTGCCAGCAGCCCCCACGGGGGAGTTAACACTGAAGCTTTCTTT
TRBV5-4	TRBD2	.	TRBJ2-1	CASSLRLAGSNEQFF	TGTGCCAGCAGCTTAAGGCTAGCGGGCAGCAATGAGCAGTTCTTC
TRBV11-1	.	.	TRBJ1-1	CASSLVKGQGTEAFF	TGTGCCAGCAGCTTAGTAAAGGGACAAGGCACTGAAGCTTTCTTT
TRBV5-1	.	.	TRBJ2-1	CASSLVEGGQSEQFF	TGCGCCAGCAGCTTGGTAGAGGGCGGGCAGAGTGAGCAGTTCTTC
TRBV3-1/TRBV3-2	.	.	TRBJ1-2	CASSQSGNYGYTF	TGTGCCAGCAGCCAGTCAGGGAACTATGGCTACACCTTC
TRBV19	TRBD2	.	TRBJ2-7	CASRDSGRAYEQYF	TGTGCCAGTCGGGATAGCGGGAGGGCGTACGAGCAGTACTTC
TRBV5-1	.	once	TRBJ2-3	CASSSTTGTADTQYF	TGCGCCAGCAGCTCCACTACAGGTACCGCCGATACGCAGTATTTT